Listed here is a single T cell receptor beta chain. These data belong to a study of PD-1 blockade in mismatch repair-deficient tumors. Study-level information: Patients had about a dozen mismatch repair-deficient cancer types, all previously treated and progressing.

TCRs were sequenced from a few patients responding to pembrolizumab. Using immunoSEQ multiplex PCR, the repertoire was profiled, and TCRdb retains in-frame clones only, with some absent. The sample lists some 100,000 clones; approximately 83% were seen once. With 2 bases clipped from V and 5 bases from J, the junction kept 6 bases outside the gene matches. The length of the CDR3 is 15 residues. In germline, CDR1 is SGHVS, CDR2 FNYEAQ. The clonotype originates from an adult with mismatch repair-deficient cancer. The source was peripheral blood, collected roughly 36 weeks after starting pembrolizumab. The J gene is TRBJ2-3, the V gene TRBV7-6, with 8 bases aligning to TRBD2. The CDR3 is CASSLRREEGDTQYF. As DNA, the CDR3 is TGTGCCAGCAGCTTAAGGCGGGAGGAAGGAGATACGCAGTATTTT. Supplemented by reference TRBV7-6 and TRBJ2-3, the full variable domain reads GAGVSQSPRYKVTKRGQDVALRCDPISGHVSLYWYRQALGQGPEFLTYFNYEAQQDKSGLPNDRFSAERPEGSISTLTIQRTEQRDSAMYRCASSLRREEGDTQYFGPGTRLTVL.